This T cell receptor (beta chain) was documented in a study of OX40 agonist ivuxolimab in advanced cancers. Study-level information: In this trial design, patients received ivuxolimab intravenously at 0.01 to 10 mg/kg every 2 weeks. Dose-escalation patients' cancers were hepatocellular carcinoma, melanoma, renal cell or head and neck cancer. Regarding the study as a whole: CD4+ and CD8+ T cells in blood underwent clonal expansion by week 6 at 0.1 to 3.0 mg/kg.

As to this clone: Its specificity is not known.

The assay was immunoSEQ multiplex PCR, and TCRdb's table has in-frame clones only and misses some. The sample consists of about 64,000 clones, around 90% of them appearing once. CDR3 length equals 13 residues. Germline V gives CDR1 MNHEY, CDR2 SVGAGI. V lost 8 bases and J 1 base, leaving 11 bases between the germline ends. The sample here was CD4+ or CD8+ T cells sorted from blood, taken in a trial of the OX40 agonist ivuxolimab. This chain joins TRBV6-5 and TRBJ1-1; no reliable D call. The sequence came from an adult with an advanced solid tumor such as melanoma, head and neck, liver or kidney cancer. CDR3 in DNA: TGTGCCAGCTTGCTGAGCCCGAACACTGAAGCTTTCTTT. Its translation: CASLLSPNTEAFF.